One sample yielded the 29 T cell receptor beta chains listed below, sequenced in a study of spatial heterogeneity in lung cancer. MiXCR, applied by TCRdb to the 5' RACE reads, yields one record per CDR3 protein. The table has around 11,000 distinct CDR3 sequences, approximately 25% seen once. Stated time point: sample taken at primary tumor resection. Sequencing was performed on whole RNA extracted from tumor and nontumor lung tissue, or from frozen PBMC, and the material was left unsorted. The sequences come from PBMCs, collected at surgery. These receptors were collected from a female donor with early-stage non-small cell lung cancer.

In its sample, this clonotype is medium-sized. The gene calls are TRBV7-8 and TRBJ1-2; perhaps TRBD1 as D (6 bases). V dropped 5 bases and J dropped 4 bases, with 14 bases sitting between them. This CDR3 is 14 amino acids long. The V gene's germline CDR1 is SGHVS and CDR2 FQNEAQ. The CDR3 sequence: CASSPAQGAYGYTF. DNA of the CDR3: TGTGCCAGCAGCCCGGCACAGGGAGCCTATGGCTACACCTTC.

J is TRBJ1-1 and V is TRBV20-1; D is perhaps TRBD1 (5 bases). Trimming stripped 6 bases from V and 7 bases from J, with 15 bases between. Germline assignment: CDR1 DFQATT and CDR2 SNEGSKA (reference sequence). This CDR3 comprises 12 residues. CDR3 loop: CSAPRGGNEAFF. For the CDR3, the DNA is TGCAGTGCCCCCCGTGGGGGGAATGAAGCTTTCTTT.

Ten or more counts support this clonotype. This chain connects TRBV25-1 to TRBJ2-1, with a possible D match to TRBD2 (6 bases). CDR1 is MGHDK, CDR2 SYGVNS, per germline. Trimming took 1 base from V and 0 from J, leaving 22 bases between them. This CDR3 is built from 20 residues. The CDR3 DNA reads TGTGCCAGCAGTGAATCCGGATCCGGGGGTACCTCTAGCTCCTACAATGAGCAGTTCTTC. Translating gives CASSESGSGGTSSSYNEQFF.

In this sample, this clonotype turned up a few times. CDR3 loop: CASSRRFPYEQYF. CDR3 sequence (DNA): TGTGCCAGCAGTCGGAGGTTCCCCTACGAGCAGTACTTC. The V call is TRBV27, the J call TRBJ2-7, with a possible D match to TRBD2 (5 bases). CDR3 length: 13 amino acids. CDR1 and CDR2 (germline): MNHEY, SMNVEV (reference sequence). V lost 5 bases, J lost 2 bases, and 10 bases lay in between.

The chain recombines TRBV10-3 with TRBJ2-3; TRBD2 agrees at 11 bases. Germline CDR1 is ENHRY and CDR2 is SYGVKD. The CDR3 runs 13 residues. Unmatched junction bases numbered 2, after V lost 7 bases and J lost 5 bases. CDR3 region: CAIKGTSGDTQYF. Here the CDR3 DNA reads TGTGCCATCAAGGGGACTAGCGGAGATACGCAGTATTTT.

This clonotype is categorized as medium-sized. V gene TRBV7-2 combines with J gene TRBJ2-7; TRBD1 is a possible D gene (6 bases). Trimming removed 6 bases at V and 5 bases at J, with 20 bases between. Germline V gene sequence: CDR1 SGHTA, CDR2 FQGNSA. The CDR3 extends over 15 amino acids. The CDR3 DNA sequence: TGTGCCAGCAGACCGGCCAGGGACAAAGGCCACGAGCAGTACTTC. Protein: CASRPARDKGHEQYF. The whole variable domain, remainder taken from reference TRBV7-2 and TRBJ2-7, is GAGVSQSPSNKVTEKGKDVELRCDPISGHTALYWYRQSLGQGLEFLIYFQGNSAPDKSGLPSDRFSAERTGGSVSTLTIQRTQQEDSAVYLCASRPARDKGHEQYFGPGTRLTVT.

The chain recombines TRBV7-3 with TRBJ2-3; no definite D call. CDR3 length: 13 amino acids. V lost 2 bases and J 4 bases, leaving 7 bases between the germline ends. Germline CDR1 and CDR2: SGHTA and FQGTGA. CDR3 region: CASSLGVADTQYF. As DNA, the CDR3 is TGTGCCAGCAGCTTAGGGGTAGCAGATACGCAGTATTTT.

The table lists this clonotype with a count of one. The chain combines TRBV12-3 or TRBV12-4 with TRBJ1-5, with unresolved D. The CDR3 is 12 residues long. V dropped 3 bases and J dropped 6 bases, with 6 bases sitting between them. The DNA for the CDR3 is TGTGCCAGCAGTTTTGTCCCTCAGCCCCAGCATTTT. Translated, it gives CASSFVPQPQHF.

This clonotype was seen repeatedly, ten times or more. The genes are TRBV2 and TRBJ1-3, with D tentatively TRBD1 (6 bases). The CDR3 sequence is 16 residues long. Germline-derived CDR1 and CDR2 are SNHLY and FYNNEI. Trimming took off 4 bases at V and 4 bases at J, with 17 bases between the two ends. The CDR3 reads CASSGVQGIAGNTIYF. The CDR3 DNA follows: TGTGCCAGCAGTGGGGTTCAGGGGATCGCCGGAAACACCATATATTTT.

This clonotype appeared a few times. V and J are TRBV4-3 and TRBJ2-7, with a possible D match to TRBD1 (5 bases). The V gene lost 1 base and the J gene lost 2 bases, with 12 bases spanning the gap. Per germline, CDR1 LGHNA and CDR2 YSLEER. CDR3 size: 15 residues. The CDR3 is CASSQAWKTAYEQYF. The DNA for the CDR3 is TGCGCCAGCAGCCAAGCTTGGAAGACAGCCTACGAGCAGTACTTC.

This clonotype was recorded once. The V call is TRBV20-1, the J call TRBJ2-4, with 8 positions matching TRBD2. The CDR3 runs 14 residues. Trimming at V came to 0 bases and at J to 6 bases, leaving 4 bases not matched to a gene. Germline CDR1 reads DFQATT; CDR2 reads SNEGSKA (reference sequence). The CDR3 loop reads CSARDPAGVNIQYF. The CDR3 DNA is TGCAGTGCTAGAGATCCAGCGGGAGTAAACATTCAGTACTTC.

By its share, this clonotype is medium-sized. The V and J genes are TRBV2 and TRBJ2-1, with a tentative D call TRBD1 (5 bases). Trimming shortened V by 6 bases and J by 9 bases, and 12 bases separated the two germline ends. Germline V CDR1 and CDR2: SNHLY, FYNNEI. The CDR3 runs to 12 residues. CDR3 amino acids: CASSQGPREQFF. The CDR3 bases are TGTGCCAGCAGCCAGGGTCCACGTGAGCAGTTCTTC.

Concerning this clonotype: A much larger clone differs by one base, so this may be a read error. The chain joins TRBV18 to TRBJ2-1, with D possibly TRBD1 on 6 matching bases. This CDR3 region has 15 residues. The V gene lost 4 bases and the J gene lost 6 bases, with 16 bases spanning the gap. Germline lookup yields CDR1 KGHSH and CDR2 LQKENI. This chain's CDR3 is CASSRWTEKANEQFF. The CDR3 nucleotides are TGTGCCAGCTCACGGTGGACAGAAAAAGCCAATGAGCAGTTCTTC.

The rearrangement links TRBV12-3 or TRBV12-4 to TRBJ2-3; D ambiguous. The germline V and J ends were trimmed by 7 bases and 1 base, with 15 bases remaining between them. This CDR3 contains 15 residues. The CDR3 loop is CASTVPLGGTDTQYF. DNA of the CDR3: TGTGCCAGCACGGTACCCCTTGGGGGCACAGATACGCAGTATTTT.

The rearrangement links TRBV28 to TRBJ1-5; D not certain. V lost 5 bases, J lost 3 bases, and 8 bases lay in between. Germline CDR1 MDHEN, CDR2 SYDVKM. The CDR3 sequence is 13 residues long. This CDR3 reads CASSRYYNQPQHF. The CDR3 nucleotides read TGTGCCAGCAGTAGGTACTACAATCAGCCCCAGCATTTT.

This clonotype has only a few counts. The V gene is TRBV15, the J gene TRBJ1-1; D gene ambiguous. With 1 base removed from V and 2 bases from J, the gap between germline ends came to 5 bases. Germline V gene sequence: CDR1 LNHNV, CDR2 YYDKDF (reference sequence). This CDR3 contains 13 residues. CDR3 nucleotide sequence: TGTGCCACCAGCAGAGCGGTCAACACTGAAGCTTTCTTT. Translating it yields CATSRAVNTEAFF.

This clonotype was seen ten or more times. The chain has TRBV10-2 and TRBJ1-6; D perhaps matches TRBD1 (5 bases). CDR3 length: 12 residues. V lost 7 bases and J 8 bases, leaving 9 bases between the germline ends. Looked up from germline, CDR1 is WSHSY and CDR2 is SAAADI. For the CDR3, the DNA is TGCGCCAGCACGGGGGGGGATTCACCCCTCCACTTT. It specifies CASTGGDSPLHF.

This clonotype is deemed medium-sized. The chain couples TRBV7-3 to TRBJ2-3; 8 bases map to TRBD2. CDR3 length: 17 amino acids. The germline V gene has CDR1 SGHTA and CDR2 FQGTGA. V shed 0 bases and J 1 base; nucleotides not matched to a gene: 6. The CDR3: CASSLTFGAGGTDTQYF. The CDR3 nucleotides read TGTGCCAGCAGCTTAACGTTCGGAGCGGGAGGCACAGATACGCAGTATTTT.

This clonotype was detected a few times. V gene TRBV19 combines with J gene TRBJ2-2; tentative D call: TRBD1 (6 bases). Trimming cost V 7 bases and J 1 base, with 10 bases left between them. This CDR3 has 14 amino acids. Germline V gene lookup returns CDR1 LNHDA and CDR2 SQIVND (reference sequence). The CDR3 loop reads CASNNRVNTGELFF. DNA for the CDR3: TGTGCCAGTAACAACAGGGTGAACACCGGGGAGCTGTTTTTT.

This clonotype was recorded many times. The V gene is TRBV20-1, the J gene TRBJ1-2, with a possible D match to TRBD1 (6 bases). V lost 1 base to trimming and J lost 5 bases, with 14 bases between them. CDR3 size: 14 residues. CDR1 and CDR2 from the germline V gene are DFQATT and SNEGSKA (reference sequence). Written as DNA, the CDR3 is TGCAGTGCTAGAGTAGCACAGGGAATGTATGGCTACACCTTC. Protein product: CSARVAQGMYGYTF.

This clonotype has just a few counts. The chain uses TRBV6-4 and TRBJ2-3, with D possibly TRBD2 on 7 matching bases. In germline, CDR1 is MRHNA, CDR2 SNTAGT. The V and J ends lost 10 bases and 5 bases respectively, with 16 bases between them. The CDR3 has 13 residues. CDR3 coding DNA: TGTGCCACCGAGGGGGGGGAAGGAGATACGCAGTATTTT. This encodes CATEGGEGDTQYF.

This clonotype is deemed medium-sized. The chain employs TRBV20-1 and TRBJ2-7; 14 nucleotides align to TRBD2. CDR1 is DFQATT, CDR2 SNEGSKA, per germline (reference sequence). With 1 base clipped from V and 6 bases from J, the junction kept 8 bases outside the gene matches. The CDR3 covers 16 residues. Written as DNA, the CDR3 is TGCAGTGCTAGAGCCGGGGGACTAGCGGGAGTTGCCGAGCAGTACTTC. Translated: CSARAGGLAGVAEQYF.

In this sample, this clonotype turned up many times. The rearrangement uses TRBV2 and TRBJ2-1; D is ambiguous. Trimming cost V 11 bases and J 4 bases, with 9 bases left between them. The CDR3 is 11 amino acids. Germline V lookup: CDR1 SNHLY, CDR2 FYNNEI. The CDR3: CAVRLYNEQFF. CDR3 nucleotides: TGTGCCGTAAGGCTTTACAATGAGCAGTTCTTC.

The chain employs TRBV29-1 and TRBJ2-3; D possibly uses TRBD1 or TRBD2 (5 bases each). The CDR3 length is 13 residues. Germline V gene data show CDR1 as SQVTM and CDR2 as ANQGSEA. Between the trimmed V and J ends, which lost 6 bases and 4 bases, there was a span of 14 bases. The CDR3 nucleotides read TGCAGCGTCCGAGGGCAGGGTCCAGATACGCAGTATTTT. This gives the protein CSVRGQGPDTQYF.

The chain carries TRBV12-3 or TRBV12-4 and TRBJ1-2; tentative D call: TRBD1 (5 bases). The CDR3 consists of 16 residues. Trimming stripped 4 bases from V and 1 base from J, with 16 bases between. The CDR3 protein is CASSSKWGFLNYGYTF. The CDR3 DNA is TGTGCCAGCAGTTCTAAATGGGGGTTCCTTAACTATGGCTACACCTTC.

The chain carries TRBV6-6 and TRBJ1-1, with TRBD1 as a possible D gene (5 bases). CDR3 size: 12 residues. With 2 bases removed from V and 7 bases from J, the gap between germline ends came to 8 bases. Per germline, CDR1 MNHNY and CDR2 SVGAGI (reference sequence). CDR3 nucleotide sequence: TGTGCCAGCAGTTACCCGCAGGGTGAAGCTTTCTTT. Its translation: CASSYPQGEAFF.

This clonotype appeared a few times. The V and J genes are TRBV6-5 and TRBJ1-6; D is perhaps TRBD1 (6 bases). V was cut by 2 bases and J by 8 bases, with 13 bases left in between. CDR1 MNHEY and CDR2 SVGAGI come from the germline V gene. CDR3 length equals 15 residues. CDR3 sequence: CASSYTAGEDSPLHF. DNA of the CDR3: TGTGCCAGCAGTTACACCGCAGGGGAAGATTCACCCCTCCACTTT.

The V gene is TRBV7-2, the J gene TRBJ2-3; possible D gene TRBD1, 6 bases. Germline CDR1 reads SGHTA; CDR2 reads FQGNSA. The CDR3 sequence is 13 residues long. Trimming removed 7 bases from V and 2 bases from J, with 10 bases in between. The CDR3 DNA follows: TGTGCCAGCAAGGACAGACCCACAGATACGCAGTATTTT. Its translation is CASKDRPTDTQYF.

The chain links TRBV6-2 or TRBV6-3 to TRBJ1-2; no firm D call. V was clipped by 3 bases and J by 4 bases, with 15 bases between them. The CDR3 has 15 amino acids. Germline V CDR1 and CDR2: MNHEY, SVGEGT. DNA for the CDR3: TGTGCCAGCAGTTATGCGGACGAGGGTGGCTATGGCTACACCTTC. This encodes CASSYADEGGYGYTF.